This T cell receptor (beta chain) was observed in a study of neurological immune-mediated disorders. The authors made cDNA by 5'RACE with 10-nucleotide random UMIs. TCRdb called the 5' RACE reads again in MiXCR, with one record for every CDR3 protein. The data contain tens of thousands of distinct CDR3 sequences, 7% to 8.5% of them singletons. This clonotype showed up many times. Its antigen is unknown. The cell input for sorted libraries was roughly 900,000, and those cells were CD4+ or CD8+ T cells. The V gene's germline CDR1 is SGHRS and CDR2 YFSETQ. Losses at the gene ends were 4 bases for V and 5 bases for J; bases not matched to a gene: 11. CDR3 length: 16 amino acids. Regarding the study as a whole: Private repertoires in all groups were suggested by the finding that expanded clones across subjects shared no CDR3 amino acid sequences. While HTLV-1-associated myelopathy showed the greatest TCR clonal expansion, multiple sclerosis showed the least, falling below healthy controls.

What was sequenced was CD4+ T cells from blood. This TCR was sampled from a man aged 50-60 years in good health. The rearrangement joins TRBV5-1 to TRBJ2-1, with 8 nucleotides matching TRBD2. The CDR3 loop reads CASSLLRTSTNNEQFF. The DNA of the CDR3 is TGCGCCAGCAGCCTGCTCCGGACTAGCACCAACAATGAGCAGTTCTTC. The entire variable domain, with the rest obtained from reference TRBV5-1 and TRBJ2-1, is as follows: KAGVTQTPRYLIKTRGQQVTLSCSPISGHRSVSWYQQTPGQGLQFLFEYFSETQRNKGNFPGRFSGRQFSNSRSEMNVSTLELGDSALYLCASSLLRTSTNNEQFFGPGTRLTVL.